Listed below are T cell receptor beta chains from one sample, sequenced in a study of shared clonotypes between healthy human individuals. Only in-frame clones appear in the TCRdb table, and some are missing; sequencing was by immunoSEQ multiplex PCR. The table records 700,000 or so clones, approximately 79% of them present only once. Sequencing was carried out using memory CD4+ T cells sorted from blood. The receptor set was obtained from a woman aged 25 to 45 in good health. Both conserved end residues are part of each CDR3. The D gene is left open where the match is weak. Where a row states a size, it is once, few, many or the class of an expanded clone; other rows omit it.

>.|.|TRBJ2-7|TRBV28
CASSPLARSSYEQYF
TGTGCCAGCAGCCCTCTAGCGAGGAGCTCCTACGAGCAGTACTTC
>.|.|TRBJ1-2|TRBV6-5
CAVSTYTF
TGTGCCGTCAGTACTTACACCTTC
>.|TRBD1|TRBJ2-2|TRBV28
CASSPTGYTGELFF
TGTGCCAGCAGTCCGACAGGGTACACCGGGGAGCTGTTTTTT
>.|.|TRBJ2-1|TRBV4-2
CASSQDKGRTYNEQFF
TGTGCCAGCAGCCAAGATAAGGGTAGAACCTACAATGAGCAGTTCTTC
>.|.|TRBJ2-2|TRBV27
CASSLGWGPTGELFF
TGTGCCAGCAGTTTGGGTTGGGGGCCCACCGGGGAGCTGTTTTTT
>.|.|TRBJ1-5|TRBV6-4
CASSYSPNQPQHF
TGTGCCAGCAGTTACTCTCCCAATCAGCCCCAGCATTTT
>.|.|TRBJ2-1|TRBV18
CASSPVYYNEQFF
TGTGCCAGCTCTCCCGTTTATTACAATGAGCAGTTCTTC
>.|TRBD1|TRBJ2-7|TRBV6-1
CASSADRGAYEQYF
TGTGCCAGCAGTGCAGACAGGGGGGCCTACGAGCAGTACTTC
>few|.|TRBJ1-1|TRBV27
CASSSAGVSGLAFF
TGTGCCAGCAGTTCAGCAGGGGTCAGTGGTTTAGCTTTCTTT
>.|TRBD1|TRBJ1-1|TRBV11-3
CASSLVGTALNTEAFF
TGTGCCAGCAGCTTAGTGGGGACAGCTCTGAACACTGAAGCTTTCTTT
>.|.|TRBJ1-2|TRBV28
CASSSSGRVGYGYTF
TGTGCCAGCAGTTCCTCAGGCCGAGTAGGCTATGGCTACACCTTC
>.|.|TRBJ2-2|TRBV5-1
CASWENTGELFF
TGCGCCAGCTGGGAGAACACCGGGGAGCTGTTTTTT
>.|.|TRBJ2-1|TRBV4-2
CASSQFSGAIYNEQFF
TGTGCCAGCAGCCAATTCAGCGGAGCAATCTACAATGAGCAGTTCTTC
>few|.|TRBJ2-7|TRBV4-1
CASSLGYAGTEGSYEQYF
TGCGCCAGCAGCCTAGGGTATGCCGGGACCGAAGGCTCCTACGAGCAGTACTTC
>.|.|TRBJ2-5|TRBV18
CASSPAPDRGETQYF
TGTGCCAGCTCACCAGCCCCAGACCGAGGGGAGACCCAGTACTTC
>.|TRBD1|TRBJ2-7|TRBV5-6
CASSFAQGAREQYF
TGTGCCAGCAGCTTCGCACAGGGGGCAAGGGAGCAGTACTTC
>.|TRBD2|TRBJ2-1|TRBV27
CASTQLAGGPKEQFF
TGTGCCAGCACCCAACTAGCGGGAGGGCCGAAGGAGCAGTTCTTC
>.|TRBD1|TRBJ1-2|TRBV7-2
CASSLVTGASGYTF
TGTGCCAGCAGCTTAGTTACAGGGGCGAGTGGCTACACCTTC
>.|.|TRBJ1-5|TRBV6-1
CASSDSYNQPQHF
TGTGCCAGCAGTGATAGTTACAATCAGCCCCAGCATTTT
>.|.|TRBJ2-7|TRBV7-9
CASRRDGYYEQYF
TGTGCCAGCCGCCGGGACGGATACTACGAGCAGTACTTC
>.|.|TRBJ2-3|TRBV2
CASTFVDTQYF
TGTGCCAGCACCTTCGTAGATACGCAGTATTTT
>.|.|TRBJ2-1|TRBV18
CASSPRLGGHNEQFF
TGTGCCAGCTCCCCACGACTAGGGGGCCACAATGAGCAGTTCTTC
>.|.|TRBJ2-5|TRBV10-3
CAISREPLETQYF
TGTGCCATCAGCCGGGAGCCCCTGGAGACCCAGTACTTC
>few|TRBD1|TRBJ1-3|TRBV5-4
CASSMTGGLLYGNTIYF
TGTGCCAGCAGCATGACAGGGGGCTTGTTATATGGAAACACCATATATTTT
>.|.|TRBJ2-7|TRBV2
CASSVAQTHGEQYF
TGTGCCAGCAGTGTGGCGCAGACCCACGGCGAGCAGTACTTC
>.|.|TRBJ1-5|TRBV28
CASSLYSYQPQHF
TGTGCCAGCAGTTTATACAGTTATCAGCCCCAGCATTTT